This T cell receptor beta chain was observed in a study of blood T cell repertoires in COVID-19. Study details: The United States, Italy and Spain provided the acute and convalescent COVID-19 samples.

Germline loops: CDR1 SGDLS, CDR2 YYNGEE. This CDR3 has 15 amino acids. V lost 3 bases, J lost 2 bases, and 11 bases lay in between. Per the original data handling: The assay estimated nucleated cells by amplifying reference gene primers. The table came from immunoSEQ multiplex PCR; TCRdb's copy has only in-frame clones and leaves some out. From that table come the V and J calls and clone size; the DNA was used to work out D and trimming. Found here are some 450,000 clones, around 88% of them singletons; the top ten hold approximately 12%. This receptor was obtained from a woman between 50 and 59 years old with COVID-19, enrolled during active disease. The chain uses TRBV9 and TRBJ2-2, with D perhaps matching TRBD1 (6 bases). The specimen sequenced was peripheral blood. CDR3 loop: CASSAYRDNTGELFF. As DNA, the CDR3 is TGTGCCAGCAGCGCCTACAGGGACAACACCGGGGAGCTGTTTTTT.